This T cell receptor (beta chain) was identified in a study of T cells in Graves' hyperthyroidism and ophthalmopathy. Study context: Peripheral blood was secured at the point of initial diagnosis, before any treatment.

The sample holds many counts of this clonotype. J was trimmed by 8 bases and V by 1 base; bases with no gene match: 6. The germline CDR1 and CDR2 sequences are LGHNA and YSLEER. The CDR3 has 14 amino acids. The investigators amplified TCR beta CDR3 regions from RNA transcripts. When the TCR CDR3 underwent first-round RT-PCR, the HTBI primer set was used. A single record per CDR3 protein comes from TCRdb applying MiXCR to the multiplex PCR reads. The sample gives roughly 240,000 distinct CDR3 sequences, roughly 15% of which show up once; less than 35% is in the top ten. Sequenced: blood. This receptor was obtained from a young woman with Graves' ophthalmopathy. The chain carries TRBV4-3 and TRBJ1-1, with 8 bases that match TRBD1. CDR3 sequence (DNA): TGCGCCAGCAGCCAAGCGGGGACAGGATACGAAGCTTTCTTT. It specifies CASSQAGTGYEAFF.